Listed here are 23 T cell receptor beta chains from one sample, sequenced in a study of blood T cells in healthy people across ages. Primed by a sample-barcoded 5' primer and a J-beta primer mix, a second PCR proceeded for 7 to 11 cycles. TCRdb reanalysed the 5' RACE reads using MiXCR and keeps one entry per CDR3 protein. The sample consists of 850,000 to 1,100,000 distinct CDR3 sequences, about two fifths of them appearing once. Sequencing input: blood. The receptors shown here come from a man aged 18 to 30 in good health.

This clonotype has a handful of counts. The rearrangement uses TRBV20-1 and TRBJ1-4, with 10 nucleotides matching TRBD1. V lost 4 bases, J lost 8 bases, and 7 bases stayed unmatched. There are 14 residues in the CDR3. Germline V gene sequence: CDR1 DFQATT, CDR2 SNEGSKA (reference sequence). CDR3 DNA: TGCAGTGCTACCCGGGGACAGGGGCTCGAAAAACTGTTTTTT. Protein product: CSATRGQGLEKLFF.

The chain joins TRBV29-1 to TRBJ2-3; no firm D call. Germline lookup yields CDR1 SQVTM and CDR2 ANQGSEA. This CDR3 has 12 residues. Trimming stripped 5 bases from V and 1 base from J, with 7 bases between. Here the CDR3 reads CSVPWGTDTQYF. CDR3 DNA sequence: TGCAGCGTTCCTTGGGGCACAGATACGCAGTATTTT.

The rearrangement uses TRBV20-1 and TRBJ1-1, with D tentatively TRBD1 (5 bases). The length of the CDR3 is 10 residues. In germline, CDR1 is DFQATT, CDR2 SNEGSKA (reference sequence). V lost 6 bases, J lost 10 bases, and 12 bases lay in between. DNA of the CDR3: TGCAGTGCCGCCCAGGGACGAGCTTTCTTT. This translates into CSAAQGRAFF.

The rearrangement joins TRBV6-2 or TRBV6-3 to TRBJ1-1; D is uncertain. The CDR3 runs to 15 residues. V gave up 2 bases and J gave up 3 bases, with 13 bases separating them. The V gene's germline CDR1 is MNHEY and CDR2 SVGEGT. DNA for the CDR3: TGTGCCAGCAGTTACGGCCGGGTCGGCGACACTGAAGCTTTCTTT. Its translation is CASSYGRVGDTEAFF.

This chain uses TRBV7-9 with TRBJ1-4; tentative D call: TRBD1 (6 bases). Germline V lookup: CDR1 SEHNR, CDR2 FQNEAQ (reference sequence). Trimming took off 5 bases at V and 6 bases at J, with 13 bases between the two ends. The CDR3 contains 14 residues. This CDR3 reads CASSQTGTDEKLFF. Written as DNA, the CDR3 is TGTGCCAGCAGCCAGACAGGAACGGATGAAAAACTGTTTTTT. Full variable domain (remainder filled in from reference TRBV7-9 and TRBJ1-4): DTGVSQNPRHKITKRGQNVTFRCDPISEHNRLYWYRQTLGQGPEFLTYFQNEAQLEKSRLLSDRFSAERPKGSFSTLEIQRTEQGDSAMYLCASSQTGTDEKLFFGSGTQLSVL.

In this sample, this clonotype turned up a few times. The chain carries TRBV4-1 and TRBJ2-3; D perhaps matches TRBD2 (6 bases). CDR3 length: 15 amino acids. V was clipped by 1 base and J by 6 bases, with 14 bases between them. CDR1 is MGHRA and CDR2 is YSYEKL in the germline V gene. CDR3 in DNA: TGCGCCAGCAGCCAAGGGGCTAGCGAACGTGATACGCAGTATTTT. Protein: CASSQGASERDTQYF.

The V and J genes are TRBV7-8 and TRBJ2-5; possibly TRBD2 for D (7 bases). Germline assignment: CDR1 SGHVS and CDR2 FQNEAQ. The CDR3 runs 16 residues. The ends were cut back, 4 bases at V and 11 bases at J, with 26 bases in the middle. The CDR3 reads CASSSARSWGGDEQYF. The CDR3 DNA is TGTGCCAGCAGCTCGGCTCGCTCGTGGGGGGGCGATGAGCAGTACTTC.

In its sample, this clonotype was seen a few times. The chain has TRBV7-9 and TRBJ1-5; 10 positions agree with TRBD1. The CDR3 contains 15 residues. The ends lost 3 bases at V and 7 bases at J; junction bases unmatched: 6. Per germline, CDR1 SEHNR and CDR2 FQNEAQ (reference sequence). This CDR3 is CASSFSGTGAQPQHF. CDR3 sequence (DNA): TGTGCCAGCAGCTTTTCCGGGACAGGGGCCCAGCCCCAGCATTTT.

The genes are TRBV24-1 and TRBJ2-7, with 9 bases fitting TRBD1. Germline CDR1 KGHDR, CDR2 SFDVKD. V gave up 0 bases and J gave up 2 bases; unmatched junction bases: 4. The CDR3 has 16 amino acids. The chain's CDR3 is CATSDLEGTGPYEQYF. CDR3 DNA: TGTGCCACCAGTGATTTGGAGGGGACAGGGCCCTACGAGCAGTACTTC.

This clonotype was counted between two and nine times. The chain couples TRBV7-2 to TRBJ1-4; the D gene is possibly TRBD1 (5 bases). V lost 1 base to trimming and J lost 8 bases, with 11 bases between them. Looked up from germline, CDR1 is SGHTA and CDR2 is FQGNSA. There are 14 residues in the CDR3. The CDR3 is CASSLGRRGEKLFF. The CDR3 DNA reads as TGTGCCAGCAGCTTAGGACGGAGGGGAGAAAAACTGTTTTTT.

Only a few counts were recorded for this clonotype. This rearrangement joins TRBV7-2 to TRBJ2-3; the D gene is possibly TRBD2 (7 bases). Germline V lookup: CDR1 SGHTA, CDR2 FQGNSA. The CDR3 loop spans 16 amino acids. The V and J ends lost 7 bases and 3 bases respectively, with 20 bases between them. The CDR3 sequence: CASKFDRGAHTDTQYF. In DNA, the CDR3 is TGTGCCAGCAAATTCGATCGGGGGGCGCATACAGATACGCAGTATTTT. Looking up the rest from reference TRBV7-2 and TRBJ2-3 gives the full variable domain: GAGVSQSPSNKVTEKGKDVELRCDPISGHTALYWYRQSLGQGLEFLIYFQGNSAPDKSGLPSDRFSAERTGGSVSTLTIQRTQQEDSAVYLCASKFDRGAHTDTQYFGPGTRLTVL.

J is TRBJ2-6 and V is TRBV20-1; possible D gene TRBD1, 5 bases. V was trimmed by 6 bases and J by 1 base, leaving 13 bases between them. Germline V gene sequence: CDR1 DFQATT, CDR2 SNEGSKA (reference sequence). The CDR3 length is 15 residues. The CDR3 loop reads CSAGQFGSGANVLTF. CDR3 sequence (DNA): TGCAGTGCCGGACAATTCGGTTCTGGGGCCAACGTCCTGACTTTC.

Turning to this clonotype: Compared with germline, one end of the junction differs, possibly owing to a read error. The V gene is TRBV28, the J gene TRBJ2-7, with 9 bases identical to TRBD1. There are 15 residues in the CDR3. The germline CDR1 and CDR2 sequences are MDHEN and SYDVKM. CDR3 sequence (DNA): TGTACCAGCAGCCGCATGACAGGGGGGTCCTACGAGCAGTACTTC. It specifies CTSSRMTGGSYEQYF.

This chain connects TRBV6-5 to TRBJ1-1; a possible D gene is TRBD1 (5 bases). The V and J ends lost 2 bases and 5 bases respectively, with 15 bases between them. This CDR3 has 15 residues. The germline CDR1 and CDR2 sequences are MNHEY and SVGAGI. The CDR3 region has the DNA TGTGCCAGCAGTTACGATGAAGGGGCAAAAACTGAAGCTTTCTTT. It specifies CASSYDEGAKTEAFF.

This chain uses TRBV7-2 with TRBJ2-5; a possible D gene is TRBD2 (7 bases). The DNA end is more similar to TRBJ2-7, so the J call may be wrong. The CDR3 consists of 14 residues. Germline CDR1 reads SGHTA; CDR2 reads FQGNSA. CDR3 sequence reads: CASSLEGGFDEQYF. DNA of the CDR3: TGTGCCAGCAGCTTAGAGGGGGGGTTCGACGAGCAGTACTTC.

The V and J genes are TRBV7-9 and TRBJ1-4; 9 nucleotides align to TRBD1. Losses at the gene ends were 4 bases for V and 7 bases for J; bases not matched to a gene: 7. Germline CDR1 is SEHNR and CDR2 is FQNEAQ (reference sequence). The CDR3 extends over 15 amino acids. In DNA, the CDR3 is TGTGCCAGCAGCTGGGGACAGGGCCGGGCTGAAAAACTGTTTTTT. Translating it yields CASSWGQGRAEKLFF.

This clonotype was observed a few times. The chain is built from TRBV14 and TRBJ1-1; no clear D gene. The CDR3 is 13 residues long. V was clipped by 1 base and J by 4 bases, with 7 bases between them. CDR1 and CDR2 from the germline V gene are SGHDN and FVKESK. The CDR3, as DNA: TGTGCCAGCAGCCAAGGGTATGGCACTGAAGCTTTCTTT. Its translation: CASSQGYGTEAFF.

This clonotype was found a few times. The genes are TRBV6-5 and TRBJ1-5; D not certain. The CDR3 has 13 residues. CDR1 MNHEY and CDR2 SVGAGI come from the germline V gene. Trimming cost V 2 bases and J 7 bases, with 9 bases left between them. The CDR3 nucleotides read TGTGCCAGCAGTTACACGTCAACACAGCCCCAGCATTTT. Its protein product is CASSYTSTQPQHF.

This chain links TRBV5-1 with TRBJ1-1, with TRBD1 identical over 7 bases. This CDR3 has 14 amino acids. V was pared by 6 bases and J by 4 bases, with 9 bases of the junction left unmatched. Per the germline V gene, CDR1 is SGHRS and CDR2 is YFSETQ. The CDR3: CASTFEAGGTEAFF. Written as DNA, the CDR3 is TGCGCCAGCACCTTCGAGGCAGGGGGCACTGAAGCTTTCTTT.

Many counts were recorded for this clonotype. The gene calls are TRBV4-2 and TRBJ1-6; D is possibly TRBD1 (6 bases). The germline V and J ends were trimmed by 1 base and 0 bases, with 19 bases remaining between them. CDR1 LGHNA and CDR2 YNFKEQ come from the germline V gene. This CDR3 has 20 residues. The chain's CDR3 is CASSQVRGRGVSSYNSPLHF. CDR3 sequence (DNA): TGTGCCAGCAGCCAAGTCAGGGGAAGAGGAGTGAGCTCCTATAATTCACCCCTCCACTTT.

CDR3 DNA sequence: TGTGCCAGCAGCTCGCCACGAACTGATAACTATGGCTACACCTTC. It codes for CASSSPRTDNYGYTF. The chain has TRBV11-2 and TRBJ1-2; D not certain. The CDR3 runs 15 residues. V was cut by 4 bases and J by 1 base, with 13 bases left in between. CDR1 and CDR2 from the germline V gene are SGHAT and FQNNGV.

The chain couples TRBV29-1 to TRBJ2-3; tentatively, D is TRBD1 or TRBD2 (5 bases each). Trimming took 6 bases from V and 2 from J, leaving 18 bases between them. Germline V gene data show CDR1 as SQVTM and CDR2 as ANQGSEA. The CDR3 is made up of 15 amino acids. DNA for the CDR3: TGCAGCGTCGCGATGGGACGGGCAGTCACAGATACGCAGTATTTT. Translation: CSVAMGRAVTDTQYF.

This clonotype was detected a few times. The J gene is TRBJ2-3, the V gene TRBV3-1, with TRBD1 as a possible D gene (5 bases). The V gene lost 0 bases and the J gene lost 1 base, with 17 bases spanning the gap. CDR1 and CDR2 from the germline V gene are LGHDT and YNNKEL (reference sequence). The CDR3 is 18 residues long. The CDR3 here is CASSQEPILGARTDTQYF. CDR3 in DNA: TGTGCCAGCAGCCAAGAGCCCATCTTAGGGGCCCGCACAGATACGCAGTATTTT.